The source of this TCR beta chain is a study of blood T cell repertoires in COVID-19 (dated by TCRdb to the early 2020s). As for the study more broadly: Samples covering the acute and convalescent phases of COVID-19 were provided by collaborators in the United States, Italy and Spain. The material from the prospective study consisted of cDNA or gDNA derived from T cells, B-cell-depleted T cells, or PBMCs. Deeply sampled blood TCRbeta repertoires from subjects exposed to, actively infected with, or recovered from COVID-19 were included in the dataset. The repertoires were made available in a free public database intended to serve as a resource for research on the immune response to SARS-CoV-2. The samples were drawn from the first 160 participants of the ongoing ImmuneRACE study and from 1,254 subjects provided by 6 global collaborators. The sample metadata nearly always contained a de-identified subject ID, COVID-19 status, age in years and sex. Where available, HLA class I and class II types were obtained from metadata supplied by the sample provider rather than from assay-based typing.

General conclusions and limits of the study: The amount of clinical and demographic metadata varied by source and participant and was provided uncurated.

As for this clone: Its antigen is currently not known. No base qualities exist here, and no much larger clone lies one base off it.

At one collaborating source in Seattle, patients were enrolled during active infection and were followed longitudinally through the course of disease. The collaborating institutions used their own protocols to collect whole blood in K2EDTA tubes. For TCRbeta analysis, collaborator samples were shipped as frozen whole blood, as isolated PBMCs, or as DNA extracted from either sample type. TCRbeta CDR3 regions were amplified from genomic DNA using the immunoSEQ Assay, a bias-controlled multiplex PCR. The paper's data handling went like this. The number of nucleated cells in each sample was estimated by amplification of reference gene primers within the assay. To quantify the absolute abundance of each unique TCRbeta CDR3 rearrangement, sequence reads were collapsed and filtered. For each sample, productive Simpson clonality was calculated as the square root of Simpson's diversity index across productive rearrangements. Held by TCRdb, this immuneACCESS table contains in-frame sequences only and omits some clones. Under half of the omission traces to an unresolved V gene where checked; the cause of the rest is unknown. The V and J calls and clone size come from that table; D and trimming were worked out from the DNA. The sample includes under 450,000 clones, with approximately 86% observed a single time. Roughly 7.2% of the sample is in the top ten clones.

From a lookup of the germline V gene, CDR1 and CDR2 are SGHTA and FQGNSA. V lost 5 bases and J lost 5 bases; the stretch between them is 15 bases long. Counted from cysteine to phenylalanine, this CDR3 has 14 amino acids. The read is trimmed to its CDR3 DNA, 42 bases read in frame from base 1. The sequence was obtained from a woman between 55 and 75 years old with COVID-19, enrolled during active disease. The material sequenced was peripheral blood. The V and J segments used are TRBV7-2 and TRBJ2-5; TRBD2 is a possible D gene, resting on 7 matching bases. The CDR3: CASSLEGGRETQYF. The DNA is TGTGCCAGCAGCCTCGAGGGGGGGCGGGAGACCCAGTACTTC.